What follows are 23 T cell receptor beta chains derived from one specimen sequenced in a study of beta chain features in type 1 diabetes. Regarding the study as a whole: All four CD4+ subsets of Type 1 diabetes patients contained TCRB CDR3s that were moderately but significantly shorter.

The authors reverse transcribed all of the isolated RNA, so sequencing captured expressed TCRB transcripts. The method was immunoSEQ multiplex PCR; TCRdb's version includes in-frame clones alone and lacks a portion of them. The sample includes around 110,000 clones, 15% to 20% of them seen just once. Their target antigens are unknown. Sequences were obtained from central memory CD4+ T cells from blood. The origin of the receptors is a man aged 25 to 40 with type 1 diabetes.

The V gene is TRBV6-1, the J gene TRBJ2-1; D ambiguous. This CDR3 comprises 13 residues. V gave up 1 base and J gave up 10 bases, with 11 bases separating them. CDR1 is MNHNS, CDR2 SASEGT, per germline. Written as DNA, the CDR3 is TGTGCCAGCAGTGAAGTCCCAGGATACGAGCAGTTCTTC. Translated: CASSEVPGYEQFF.

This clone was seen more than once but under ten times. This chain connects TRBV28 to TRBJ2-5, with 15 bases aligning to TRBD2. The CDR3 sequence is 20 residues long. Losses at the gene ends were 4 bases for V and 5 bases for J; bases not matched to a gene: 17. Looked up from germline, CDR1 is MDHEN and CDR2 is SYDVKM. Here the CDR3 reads CASSSPGLAGGYGRSETQYF. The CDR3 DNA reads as TGTGCCAGCAGTTCTCCGGGACTAGCGGGGGGCTATGGCAGGTCTGAGACCCAGTACTTC.

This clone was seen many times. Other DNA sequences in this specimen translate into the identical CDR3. The CDR3 sequence is CASSLGRSRRWGDFGANVLTF. In DNA form, the CDR3 reads TGTGCCAGCAGTTTAGGCCGATCGCGTCGGTGGGGAGACTTCGGGGCCAACGTCCTGACTTTC. The V and J genes are TRBV28 and TRBJ2-6; maybe TRBD2 (5 bases). The ends were cut back, 2 bases at V and 4 bases at J, with 27 bases in the middle. This CDR3 region has 21 residues. Per germline, CDR1 MDHEN and CDR2 SYDVKM.

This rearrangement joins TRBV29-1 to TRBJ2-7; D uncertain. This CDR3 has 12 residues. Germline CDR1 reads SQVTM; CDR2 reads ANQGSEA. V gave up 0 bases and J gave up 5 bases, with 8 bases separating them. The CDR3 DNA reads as TGCAGCGTTGAAGATCCCACCCACGAGCAGTACTTC. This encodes CSVEDPTHEQYF.

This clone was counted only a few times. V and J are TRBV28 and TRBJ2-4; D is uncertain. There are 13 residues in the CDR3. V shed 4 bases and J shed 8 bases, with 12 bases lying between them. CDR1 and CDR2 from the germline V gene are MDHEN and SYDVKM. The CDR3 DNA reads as TGTGCCAGCAGTTCCGGACCGAGTGACATTCAGTACTTC. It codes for CASSSGPSDIQYF.

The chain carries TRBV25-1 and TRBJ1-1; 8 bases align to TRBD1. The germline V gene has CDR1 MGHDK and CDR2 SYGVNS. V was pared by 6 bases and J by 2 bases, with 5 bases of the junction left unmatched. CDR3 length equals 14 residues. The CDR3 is CASRGQGLNTEAFF. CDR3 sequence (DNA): TGTGCCAGCAGAGGACAGGGTCTAAACACTGAAGCTTTCTTT.

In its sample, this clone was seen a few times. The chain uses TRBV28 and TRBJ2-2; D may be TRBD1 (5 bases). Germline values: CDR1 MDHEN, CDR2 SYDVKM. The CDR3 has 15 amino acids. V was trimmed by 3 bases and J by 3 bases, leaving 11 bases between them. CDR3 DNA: TGTGCCAGCAGTTTGACAGATCCCTACACCGGGGAGCTGTTTTTT. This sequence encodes CASSLTDPYTGELFF.

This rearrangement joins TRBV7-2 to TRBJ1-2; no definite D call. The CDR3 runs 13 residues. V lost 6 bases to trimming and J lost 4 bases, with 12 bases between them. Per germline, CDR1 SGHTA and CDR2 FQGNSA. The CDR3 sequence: CASSLPRSYGYTF. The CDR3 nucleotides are TGTGCCAGCAGTCTCCCCCGATCCTATGGCTACACCTTC.

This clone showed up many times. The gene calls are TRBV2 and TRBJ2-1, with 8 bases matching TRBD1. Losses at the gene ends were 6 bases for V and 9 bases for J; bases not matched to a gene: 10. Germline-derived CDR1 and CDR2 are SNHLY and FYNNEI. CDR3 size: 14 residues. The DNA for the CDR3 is TGTGCCAGCAGAGACATACAGGGGGTGGTTGAGCAGTTCTTC. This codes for CASRDIQGVVEQFF.

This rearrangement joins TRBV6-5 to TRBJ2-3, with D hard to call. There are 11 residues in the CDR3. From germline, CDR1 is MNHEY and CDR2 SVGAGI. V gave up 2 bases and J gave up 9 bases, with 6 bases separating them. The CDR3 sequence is CASSYLGTQYF. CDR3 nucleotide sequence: TGTGCCAGCAGTTACCTAGGCACGCAGTATTTT.

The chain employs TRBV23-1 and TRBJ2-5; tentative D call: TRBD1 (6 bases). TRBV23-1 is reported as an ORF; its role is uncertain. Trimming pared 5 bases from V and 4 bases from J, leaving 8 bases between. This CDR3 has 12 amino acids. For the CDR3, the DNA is TGCGCCAGCAGTTCAGGGGTAGAGACCCAGTACTTC. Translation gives CASSSGVETQYF.

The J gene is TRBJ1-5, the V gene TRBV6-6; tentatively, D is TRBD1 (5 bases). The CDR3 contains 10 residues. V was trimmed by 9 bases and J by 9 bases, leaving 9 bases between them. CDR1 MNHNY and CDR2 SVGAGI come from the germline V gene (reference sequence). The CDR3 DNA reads TGTGCCAGTGGGACGGGGCCCCAGCATTTT. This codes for CASGTGPQHF.

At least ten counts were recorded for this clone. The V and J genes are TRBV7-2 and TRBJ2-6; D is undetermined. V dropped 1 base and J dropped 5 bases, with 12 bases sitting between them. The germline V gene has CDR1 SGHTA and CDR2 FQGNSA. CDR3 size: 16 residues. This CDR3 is CASSLVSSTRANVLTF. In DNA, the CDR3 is TGTGCCAGCAGCTTAGTGAGCAGTACCAGGGCCAACGTCCTGACTTTC.

The CDR3 DNA reads TGTGCCAGCAGTTCGATCAGGGGGCCGGGGGCCAATCAGCCCCAGCATTTT. Residues: CASSSIRGPGANQPQHF. The rearrangement uses TRBV28 and TRBJ1-5; 8 bases are a match to TRBD1. This CDR3 contains 17 residues. CDR1 is MDHEN and CDR2 is SYDVKM in the germline V gene. With V trimmed by 4 bases and J by 3 bases, 11 bases remained unmatched.

The CDR3 protein is CAWSLVDTQYF. CDR3 DNA: TGTGCCTGGAGCCTAGTAGATACGCAGTATTTT. V usage is TRBV30 and J usage is TRBJ2-3; no firm D call. This CDR3 has 11 amino acids. The germline gives CDR1 GTSNPN, CDR2 SVGIG (reference sequence). V lost 3 bases and J 5 bases, leaving 6 bases between the germline ends.

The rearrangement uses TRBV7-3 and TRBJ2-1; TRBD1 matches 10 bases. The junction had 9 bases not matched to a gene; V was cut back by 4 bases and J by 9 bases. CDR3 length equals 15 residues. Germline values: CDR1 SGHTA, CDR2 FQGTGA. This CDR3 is CASSSPGQGVAEQFF. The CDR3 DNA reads TGTGCCAGCAGCTCCCCCGGACAGGGGGTGGCTGAGCAGTTCTTC.

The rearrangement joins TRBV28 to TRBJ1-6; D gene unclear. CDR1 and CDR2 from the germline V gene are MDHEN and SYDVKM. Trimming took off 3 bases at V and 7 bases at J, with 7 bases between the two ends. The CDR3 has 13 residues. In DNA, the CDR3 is TGTGCCAGCAGTTTGGATTCGAATTCACCCCTCCACTTT. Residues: CASSLDSNSPLHF.

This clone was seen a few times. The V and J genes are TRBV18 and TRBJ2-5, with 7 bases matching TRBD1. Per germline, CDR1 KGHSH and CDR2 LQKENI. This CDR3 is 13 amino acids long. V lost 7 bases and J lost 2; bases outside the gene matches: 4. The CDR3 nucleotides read TGTGCCAGCTTCGCCAGGGGGCAAGAGACCCAGTACTTC. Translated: CASFARGQETQYF.

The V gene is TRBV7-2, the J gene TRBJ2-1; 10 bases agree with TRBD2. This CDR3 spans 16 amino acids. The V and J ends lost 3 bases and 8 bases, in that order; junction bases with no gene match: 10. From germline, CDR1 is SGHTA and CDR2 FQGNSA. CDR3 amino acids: CASSLAPLAGTDEQFF. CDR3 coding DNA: TGTGCCAGCAGCTTGGCTCCACTAGCGGGGACCGATGAGCAGTTCTTC.

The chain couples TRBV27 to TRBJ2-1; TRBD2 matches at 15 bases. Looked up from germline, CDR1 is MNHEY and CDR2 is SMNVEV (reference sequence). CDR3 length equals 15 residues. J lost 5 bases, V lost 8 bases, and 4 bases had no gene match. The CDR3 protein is CASGTSGGSDNEQFF. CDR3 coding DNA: TGTGCCAGCGGGACTAGCGGGGGGTCGGACAATGAGCAGTTCTTC.

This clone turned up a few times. The CDR3 bases are TGTGCCAGCAGTGCGGGCAGGATGAACACCGGGGAGCTGTTTTTT. As protein: CASSAGRMNTGELFF. V usage is TRBV2 and J usage is TRBJ2-2; D unclear. CDR1 and CDR2 from the germline V gene are SNHLY and FYNNEI. Trimming cost V 4 bases and J 1 base, with 10 bases left between them. This CDR3 region has 15 residues.

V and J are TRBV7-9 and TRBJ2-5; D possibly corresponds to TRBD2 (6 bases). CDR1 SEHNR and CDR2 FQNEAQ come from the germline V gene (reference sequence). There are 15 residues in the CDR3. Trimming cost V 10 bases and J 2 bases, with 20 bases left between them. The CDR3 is CATQEGLWGQETQYF. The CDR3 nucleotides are TGTGCCACCCAGGAGGGCTTATGGGGACAAGAGACCCAGTACTTC.

Here the CDR3 DNA reads TGTGCCAGTAGTATCACGAAAGTAGCCAAAAACATTCAGTACTTC. Translation: CASSITKVAKNIQYF. The rearrangement links TRBV19 to TRBJ2-4; D ambiguous. There are 15 residues in the CDR3. Trimming removed 3 bases at V and 0 bases at J, with 9 bases between. In germline, CDR1 is LNHDA, CDR2 SQIVND (reference sequence).